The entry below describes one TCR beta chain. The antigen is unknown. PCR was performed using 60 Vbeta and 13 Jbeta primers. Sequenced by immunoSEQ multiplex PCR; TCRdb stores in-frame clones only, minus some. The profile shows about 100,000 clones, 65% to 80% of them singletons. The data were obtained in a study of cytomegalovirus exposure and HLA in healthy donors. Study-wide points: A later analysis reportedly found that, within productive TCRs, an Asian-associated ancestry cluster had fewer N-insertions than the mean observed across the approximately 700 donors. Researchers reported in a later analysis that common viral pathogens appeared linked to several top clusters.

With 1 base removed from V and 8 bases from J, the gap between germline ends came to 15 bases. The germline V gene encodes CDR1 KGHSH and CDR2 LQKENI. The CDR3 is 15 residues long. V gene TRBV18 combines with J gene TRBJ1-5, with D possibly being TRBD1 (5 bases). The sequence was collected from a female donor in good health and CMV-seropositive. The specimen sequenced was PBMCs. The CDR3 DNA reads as TGTGCCAGCTCACCACAATCACGGGGGAAAGAGCCCCAGCATTTT. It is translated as CASSPQSRGKEPQHF.